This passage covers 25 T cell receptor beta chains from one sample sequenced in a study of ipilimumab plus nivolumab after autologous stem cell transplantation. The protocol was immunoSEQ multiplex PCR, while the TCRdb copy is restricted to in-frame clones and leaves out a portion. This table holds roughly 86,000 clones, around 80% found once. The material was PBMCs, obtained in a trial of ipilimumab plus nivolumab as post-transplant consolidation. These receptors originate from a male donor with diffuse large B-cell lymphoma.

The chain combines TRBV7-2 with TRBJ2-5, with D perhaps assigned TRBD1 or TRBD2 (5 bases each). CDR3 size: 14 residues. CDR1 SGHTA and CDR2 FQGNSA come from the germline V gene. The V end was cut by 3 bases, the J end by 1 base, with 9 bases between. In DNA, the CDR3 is TGTGCCAGCAGCTTGTCGGGACCCCAAGAGACCCAGTACTTC. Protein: CASSLSGPQETQYF.

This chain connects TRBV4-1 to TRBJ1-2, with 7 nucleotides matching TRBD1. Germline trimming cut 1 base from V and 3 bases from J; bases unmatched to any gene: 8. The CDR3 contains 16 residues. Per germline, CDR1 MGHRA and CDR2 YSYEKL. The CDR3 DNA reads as TGCGCCAGCAGCCAAGGTGCAGGGGGTATTTACTATGGCTACACCTTC. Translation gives CASSQGAGGIYYGYTF.

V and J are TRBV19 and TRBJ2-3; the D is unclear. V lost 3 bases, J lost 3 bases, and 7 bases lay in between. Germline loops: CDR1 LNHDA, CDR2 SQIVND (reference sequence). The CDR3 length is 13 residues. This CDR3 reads CASSMSRTDTQYF. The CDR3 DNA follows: TGTGCCAGTAGTATGAGCCGTACAGATACGCAGTATTTT.

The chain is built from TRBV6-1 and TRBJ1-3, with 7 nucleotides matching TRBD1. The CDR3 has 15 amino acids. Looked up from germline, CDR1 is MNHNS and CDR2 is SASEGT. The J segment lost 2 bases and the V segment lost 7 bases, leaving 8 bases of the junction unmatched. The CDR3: CASTRDSGAGNTIYF. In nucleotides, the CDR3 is TGTGCCAGCACCCGGGACAGTGGCGCTGGAAACACCATATATTTT.

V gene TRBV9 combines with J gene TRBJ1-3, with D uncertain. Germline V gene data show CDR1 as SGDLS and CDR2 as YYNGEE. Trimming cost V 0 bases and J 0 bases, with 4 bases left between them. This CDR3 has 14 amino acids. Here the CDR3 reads CASSVGTSGNTIYF. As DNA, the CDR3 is TGTGCCAGCAGCGTAGGGACCTCTGGAAACACCATATATTTT.

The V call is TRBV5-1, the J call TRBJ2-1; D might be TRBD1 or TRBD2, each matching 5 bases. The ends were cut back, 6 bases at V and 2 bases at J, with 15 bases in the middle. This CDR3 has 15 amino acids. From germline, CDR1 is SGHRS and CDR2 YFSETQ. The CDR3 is CASKGSEGTYNEQFF. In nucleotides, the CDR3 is TGCGCCAGCAAGGGGTCAGAGGGGACCTACAATGAGCAGTTCTTC.

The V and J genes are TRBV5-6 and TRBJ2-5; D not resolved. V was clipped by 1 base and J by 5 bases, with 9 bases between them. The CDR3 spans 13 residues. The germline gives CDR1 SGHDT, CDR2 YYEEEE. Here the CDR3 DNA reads TGTGCCAGCAGCTTGAAGTTAAGCGAGACCCAGTACTTC. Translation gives CASSLKLSETQYF. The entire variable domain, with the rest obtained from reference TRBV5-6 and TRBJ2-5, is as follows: DAGVTQSPTHLIKTRGQQVTLRCSPKSGHDTVSWYQQALGQGPQFIFQYYEEEERQRGNFPDRFSGHQFPNYSSELNVNALLLGDSALYLCASSLKLSETQYFGPGTRLLVL.

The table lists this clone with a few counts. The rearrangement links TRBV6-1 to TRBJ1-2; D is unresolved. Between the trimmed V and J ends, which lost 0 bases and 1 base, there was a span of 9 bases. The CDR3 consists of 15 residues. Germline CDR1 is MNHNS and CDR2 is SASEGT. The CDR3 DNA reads TGTGCCAGCAGTGAAGCGCCAGGTGATAACTATGGCTACACCTTC. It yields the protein CASSEAPGDNYGYTF.

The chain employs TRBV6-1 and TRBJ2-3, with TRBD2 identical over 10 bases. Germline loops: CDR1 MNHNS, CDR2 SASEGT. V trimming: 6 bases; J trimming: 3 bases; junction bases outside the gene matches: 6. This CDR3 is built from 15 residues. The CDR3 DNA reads TGTGCCAGCAGCCCCACTAGCGGGATAACAGATACGCAGTATTTT. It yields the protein CASSPTSGITDTQYF.

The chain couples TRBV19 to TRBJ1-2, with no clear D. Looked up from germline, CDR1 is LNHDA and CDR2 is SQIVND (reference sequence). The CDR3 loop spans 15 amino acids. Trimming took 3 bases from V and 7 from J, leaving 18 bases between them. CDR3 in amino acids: CASSIEPTLLSGYTF. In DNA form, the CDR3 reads TGTGCCAGTAGTATCGAGCCCACCTTGTTAAGTGGCTACACCTTC.

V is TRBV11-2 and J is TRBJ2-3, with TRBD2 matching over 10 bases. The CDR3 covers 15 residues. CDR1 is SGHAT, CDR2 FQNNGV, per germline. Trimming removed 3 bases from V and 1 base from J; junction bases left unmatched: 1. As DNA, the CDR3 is TGTGCCAGCAGCTTTCTAGCGGGGGGCACAGATACGCAGTATTTT. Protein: CASSFLAGGTDTQYF.

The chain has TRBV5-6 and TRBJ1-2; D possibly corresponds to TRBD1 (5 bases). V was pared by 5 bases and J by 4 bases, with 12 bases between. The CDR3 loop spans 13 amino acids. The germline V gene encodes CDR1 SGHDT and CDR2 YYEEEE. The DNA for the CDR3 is TGTGCCAGCAGAGTTACAGGTGCCTATGGCTACACCTTC. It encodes CASRVTGAYGYTF.

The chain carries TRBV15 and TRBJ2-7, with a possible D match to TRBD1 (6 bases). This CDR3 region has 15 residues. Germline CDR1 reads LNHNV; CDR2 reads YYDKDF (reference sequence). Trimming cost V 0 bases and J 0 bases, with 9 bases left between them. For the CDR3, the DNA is TGTGCCACCAGCAGAGAACAGGGCCGCTCCTACGAGCAGTACTTC. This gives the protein CATSREQGRSYEQYF.

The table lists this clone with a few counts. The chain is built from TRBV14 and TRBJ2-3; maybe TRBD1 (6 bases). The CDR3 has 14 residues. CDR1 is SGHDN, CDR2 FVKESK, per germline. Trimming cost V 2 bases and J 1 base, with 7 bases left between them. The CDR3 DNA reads TGTGCCAGCAGCCAATACAGGGGCACAGATACGCAGTATTTT. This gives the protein CASSQYRGTDTQYF.

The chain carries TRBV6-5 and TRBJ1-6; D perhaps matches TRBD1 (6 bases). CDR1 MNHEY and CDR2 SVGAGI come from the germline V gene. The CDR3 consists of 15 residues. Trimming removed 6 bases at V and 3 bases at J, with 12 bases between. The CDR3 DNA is TGTGCCAGCAGCTACAAGGGGGGCTATAATTCACCCCTCCACTTT. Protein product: CASSYKGGYNSPLHF.

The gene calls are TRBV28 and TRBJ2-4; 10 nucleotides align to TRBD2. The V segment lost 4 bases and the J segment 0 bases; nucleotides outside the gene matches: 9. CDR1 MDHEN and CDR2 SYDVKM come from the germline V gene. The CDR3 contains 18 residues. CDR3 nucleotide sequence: TGTGCCAGCAGTTCGAGGCTAGCGGGGGCCGCAGCCAAAAACATTCAGTACTTC. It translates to CASSSRLAGAAAKNIQYF. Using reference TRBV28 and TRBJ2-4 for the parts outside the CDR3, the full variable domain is DVKVTQSSRYLVKRTGEKVFLECVQDMDHENMFWYRQDPGLGLRLIYFSYDVKMKEKGDIPEGYSVSREKKERFSLILESASTNQTSMYLCASSSRLAGAAAKNIQYFGAGTRLSVL.

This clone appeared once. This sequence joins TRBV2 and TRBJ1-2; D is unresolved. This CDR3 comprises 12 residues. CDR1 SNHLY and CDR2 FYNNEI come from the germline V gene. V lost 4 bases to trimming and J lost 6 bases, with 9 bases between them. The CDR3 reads CASSANGDGYTF. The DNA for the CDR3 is TGTGCCAGCAGTGCGAACGGGGATGGCTACACCTTC.

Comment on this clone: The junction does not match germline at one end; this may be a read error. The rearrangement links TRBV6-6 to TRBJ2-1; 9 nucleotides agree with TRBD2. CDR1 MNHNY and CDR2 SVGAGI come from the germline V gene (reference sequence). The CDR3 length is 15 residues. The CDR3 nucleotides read TGTGCCAGCAGTTACCAGGTAGCGGGGGAGCGAGAGCGGTTCTTC. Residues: CASSYQVAGERERFF.

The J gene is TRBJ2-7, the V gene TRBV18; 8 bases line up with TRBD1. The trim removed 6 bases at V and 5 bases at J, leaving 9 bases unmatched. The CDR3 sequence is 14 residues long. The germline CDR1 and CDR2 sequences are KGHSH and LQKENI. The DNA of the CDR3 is TGTGCCAGCTCCTTGGGACAGGACGTCGACGAGCAGTACTTC. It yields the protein CASSLGQDVDEQYF.

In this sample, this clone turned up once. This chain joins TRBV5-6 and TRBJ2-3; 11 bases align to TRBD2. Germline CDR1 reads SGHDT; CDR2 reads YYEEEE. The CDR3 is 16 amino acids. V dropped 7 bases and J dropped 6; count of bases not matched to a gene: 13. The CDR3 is CASLLIAGGSWDTQYF. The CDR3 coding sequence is TGTGCCAGCTTGCTGATAGCGGGGGGGTCATGGGATACGCAGTATTTT.

The CDR3 here is CASSLDGTDYGYTF. The CDR3 region has the DNA TGTGCCAGCAGCTTAGATGGGACGGACTATGGCTACACCTTC. This chain connects TRBV7-2 to TRBJ1-2, with D possibly TRBD1 on 5 matching bases. Germline V gene sequence: CDR1 SGHTA, CDR2 FQGNSA. Deletions cut 1 base from V and 3 bases from J, with 9 bases between. CDR3 size: 14 residues.

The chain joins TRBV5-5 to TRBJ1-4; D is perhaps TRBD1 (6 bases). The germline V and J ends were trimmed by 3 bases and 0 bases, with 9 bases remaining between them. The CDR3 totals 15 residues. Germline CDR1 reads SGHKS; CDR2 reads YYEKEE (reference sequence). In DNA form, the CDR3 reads TGTGCCAGCAGCTGGACAGCCCCAACTAATGAAAAACTGTTTTTT. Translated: CASSWTAPTNEKLFF.

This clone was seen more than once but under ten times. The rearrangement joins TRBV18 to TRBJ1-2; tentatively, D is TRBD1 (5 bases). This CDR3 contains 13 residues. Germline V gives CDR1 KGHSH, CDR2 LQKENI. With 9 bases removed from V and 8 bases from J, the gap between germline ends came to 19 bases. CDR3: CASSRGLEGGYTF. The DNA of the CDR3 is TGTGCCAGTTCCCGGGGCTTGGAGGGAGGCTACACCTTC.

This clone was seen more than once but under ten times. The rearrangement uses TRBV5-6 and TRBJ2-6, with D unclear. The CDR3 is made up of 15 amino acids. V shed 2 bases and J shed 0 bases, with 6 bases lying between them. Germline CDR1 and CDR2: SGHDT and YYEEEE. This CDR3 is CASSFRSSGANVLTF. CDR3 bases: TGTGCCAGCAGCTTCAGGAGCTCTGGGGCCAACGTCCTGACTTTC.

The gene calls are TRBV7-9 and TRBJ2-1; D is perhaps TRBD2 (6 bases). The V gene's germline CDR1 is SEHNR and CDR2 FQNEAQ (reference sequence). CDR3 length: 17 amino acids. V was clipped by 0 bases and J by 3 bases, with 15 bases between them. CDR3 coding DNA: TGTGCCAGCAGCTTAGCCGCGGGGCTGTGGAGCTACAATGAGCAGTTCTTC. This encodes CASSLAAGLWSYNEQFF.